This T cell receptor beta chain was sequenced in a study of regulatory T cells in long-lasting Graves disease. The time point was: newly diagnosed GD, antithyroid drugs for less than 3 months. There was RNA extracted from PBMCs, and the TCR library was made from it. This clonotype was seen at least ten times. Its antigen is undetermined. The germline V gene has CDR1 DFQATT and CDR2 SNEGSKA (reference sequence). This CDR3 is 14 amino acids long. Trimming left V 6 bases short and J 0 bases short, with 11 bases between. Arm-PCR of CDR3 regions and iRepertoire HTBI primers were the basis on which TCR beta libraries were built. TCRdb processed the multiplex PCR reads anew with MiXCR; each CDR3 protein has one entry. The table lists 450,000 to 600,000 distinct CDR3 sequences, roughly 16% of them singletons. Findings and caveats of the study: TRBV28 was favored in persistent disease, as were TRBJ1-2 and TRBJ2-5. Among persistent patients, a larger number of public clonotypes were shared (about 2,700) than among newly diagnosed patients (about 1,000).

The same specimen was also included in a second study, on T cells in Graves' hyperthyroidism and ophthalmopathy.

The TCR comes from a man aged 35 to 55 with Graves disease. This sample comprised peripheral blood mononuclear cells (PBMCs), obtained at new diagnosis, from a patient treated with antithyroid drugs. The chain links TRBV20-1 to TRBJ2-2; tentatively, D is TRBD1 (6 bases). The CDR3 reads CSAPGQTNTGELFF. The CDR3 DNA is TGCAGTGCCCCGGGACAAACGAACACCGGGGAGCTGTTTTTT.